Following are 23 T cell receptor beta chains from one sample sequenced in a study of T cells in tumors after PD-1 blockade. Profiling relied on immunoSEQ multiplex PCR, and the TCRdb table lists in-frame clones only, not all of them. Of around 60,000 clones detected, around 77% appear once; the ten largest clones hold 13%. The sample here was PBMCs, taken before anti-PD-1 treatment. All receptors derive from a human donor with basal cell carcinoma.

The chain is built from TRBV19 and TRBJ1-2, with 10 bases matching TRBD1. The germline V gene encodes CDR1 LNHDA and CDR2 SQIVND (reference sequence). Trimming took 7 bases from V and 4 from J; bases not matched to a gene: 6. The CDR3 runs 14 residues. CDR3 sequence reads: CASIEDRGSYGYTF. Here the CDR3 DNA reads TGTGCCAGTATCGAGGACAGGGGGTCCTATGGCTACACCTTC. The full variable domain, with the rest looked up from reference TRBV19 and TRBJ1-2, is DGGITQSPKYLFRKEGQNVTLSCEQNLNHDAMYWYRQDPGQGLRLIYYSQIVNDFQKGDIAEGYSVSREKKESFPLTVTSAQKNPTAFYLCASIEDRGSYGYTFGSGTRLTVV.

This chain joins TRBV5-4 and TRBJ2-5; the D call may be TRBD1 or TRBD2 (7 bases each). Germline values: CDR1 SGHNT, CDR2 YYREEE (reference sequence). Trimming left V 4 bases short and J 2 bases short, with 15 bases between. The CDR3 has 15 residues. The DNA for the CDR3 is TGTGCCAGCAGCCCAGGGGGGGGTGGGCAAGAGACCCAGTACTTC. It codes for CASSPGGGGQETQYF.

The chain employs TRBV6-5 and TRBJ2-3, with 9 positions matching TRBD2. CDR1 and CDR2 from the germline V gene are MNHEY and SVGAGI. CDR3 length equals 14 residues. V lost 4 bases to trimming and J lost 6 bases; unmatched junction nucleotides: 5. CDR3 coding DNA: TGTGCCAGCAGTTTAACTAGCGGGCGCGATACGCAGTATTTT. Translated, it gives CASSLTSGRDTQYF.

The chain joins TRBV7-2 to TRBJ1-2; 10 bases line up with TRBD1. This CDR3 region has 17 residues. J lost 1 base, V lost 5 bases, and 10 bases had no gene match. Germline V CDR1 and CDR2: SGHTA, FQGNSA. CDR3 bases: TGTGCCAGCAGCGAGGGGACAGGGGCCAATTTTAACTATGGCTACACCTTC. It yields the protein CASSEGTGANFNYGYTF.

This sequence joins TRBV5-1 and TRBJ2-7, with TRBD1 as a possible D gene (5 bases). Germline loops: CDR1 SGHRS, CDR2 YFSETQ. The CDR3 covers 14 residues. Trimming took 0 bases from V and 3 from J, leaving 10 bases between them. The CDR3 here is CASSLAIDSYEQYF. In nucleotides, the CDR3 is TGCGCCAGCAGCTTGGCCATTGACAGCTACGAGCAGTACTTC.

This clone was recorded only once. The chain couples TRBV28 to TRBJ1-1, with 7 positions matching TRBD1. The germline CDR1 and CDR2 sequences are MDHEN and SYDVKM. The V gene end was trimmed by 1 base and the J gene end by 1 base; junction bases not matched to a gene: 6. This CDR3 comprises 16 residues. CDR3 nucleotides: TGTGCCAGCAGTTTATACGGCAGGGGGGAGAACACTGAAGCTTTCTTT. It yields the protein CASSLYGRGENTEAFF.

V is TRBV9 and J is TRBJ1-1; D ambiguous. Germline loops: CDR1 SGDLS, CDR2 YYNGEE. The CDR3 spans 12 residues. V dropped 3 bases and J dropped 4 bases, with 7 bases sitting between them. The CDR3 DNA is TGTGCCAGCAGCGGCTTGGGCACTGAAGCTTTCTTT. Its protein is CASSGLGTEAFF.

This clone occurred a few times. CDR3 coding DNA: TGTGCCAGCAGCCTAAACCGGGACAGGGGGATCCTTGGCTACGAGCAGTACTTC. Translating it yields CASSLNRDRGILGYEQYF. This sequence joins TRBV11-3 and TRBJ2-7; TRBD1 matches 11 bases. The CDR3 consists of 18 residues. J was trimmed by 3 bases and V by 5 bases; bases with no gene match: 15. Looked up from germline, CDR1 is SGHNT and CDR2 is YENEEA.

This clone occurred once. The J gene is TRBJ1-5, the V gene TRBV12-5, with D uncertain. The germline V and J ends were trimmed by 1 base and 1 base, with 2 bases remaining between them. The CDR3 is made up of 13 amino acids. Germline-derived CDR1 and CDR2 are LGHNT and FRNRAP. CDR3 nucleotides: TGTGCTAGTGGTTTGGAGAGCAATCAGCCCCAGCATTTT. This encodes CASGLESNQPQHF.

This clone has only one observation. This rearrangement joins TRBV14 to TRBJ2-5; perhaps TRBD2 as D (6 bases). V was pared by 4 bases and J by 7 bases, with 13 bases between. Germline V gene data show CDR1 as SGHDN and CDR2 as FVKESK. The CDR3 covers 13 residues. CDR3 coding DNA: TGTGCCAGCAGCCCAAAAATCGGGGGGACCCAGTACTTC. Its translation is CASSPKIGGTQYF.

This clone came up once. This chain connects TRBV18 to TRBJ2-7; tentatively, D is TRBD1 (5 bases). The CDR3 is made up of 13 amino acids. From germline, CDR1 is KGHSH and CDR2 LQKENI. Trimming removed 4 bases at V and 3 bases at J, with 10 bases between. The CDR3 sequence: CASSLSQGYEQYF. The CDR3 bases are TGTGCCAGCTCACTATCCCAGGGCTACGAGCAGTACTTC.

This clone was seen a few times. This chain uses TRBV19 with TRBJ1-4, with TRBD1 identical over 7 bases. V gave up 10 bases and J gave up 0 bases; unmatched junction bases: 8. In germline, CDR1 is LNHDA, CDR2 SQIVND (reference sequence). CDR3 length: 15 residues. The CDR3 nucleotides are TGTGCCACCGCGGGACAGAGCTCAACTAATGAAAAACTGTTTTTT. Amino acid sequence: CATAGQSSTNEKLFF.

The chain uses TRBV14 and TRBJ1-2; no firm D call. The CDR3 runs to 12 residues. The V end was cut by 3 bases, the J end by 8 bases, with 10 bases between. Germline V CDR1 and CDR2: SGHDN, FVKESK. CDR3 in DNA: TGTGCCAGCAGCCAGCCGCCCGGGGGCTACACCTTC. This codes for CASSQPPGGYTF.

The count of this clone is one. V gene TRBV7-2 combines with J gene TRBJ1-5, with D hard to call. The V end lost 1 base, the J end lost 4 bases, and 11 bases lay between the germline ends. The CDR3 contains 15 residues. CDR1 is SGHTA and CDR2 is FQGNSA in the germline V gene. The CDR3 DNA reads TGTGCCAGCAGCTTAGGAGCGGCATTTAATCAGCCCCAGCATTTT. This translates into CASSLGAAFNQPQHF.

The CDR3 bases are TGTGCCAGCAGCAAAGGCATCGGAGCGAACACCGGGGAGCTGTTTTTT. This gives the protein CASSKGIGANTGELFF. The chain links TRBV21-1 to TRBJ2-2; the DNA was not used to check the table's D call, TRBD2. TRBV21-1 is a recognized pseudogene. There are 16 residues in the CDR3.

The chain recombines TRBV9 with TRBJ1-1; no clear D gene. There are 13 residues in the CDR3. Germline assignment: CDR1 SGDLS and CDR2 YYNGEE. With 3 bases removed from V and 1 base from J, the gap between germline ends came to 7 bases. The CDR3 region has the DNA TGTGCCAGCAGCGCCAAGGCGAACACTGAAGCTTTCTTT. Translation: CASSAKANTEAFF. The full variable domain, rest sourced from reference TRBV9 and TRBJ1-1, is DSGVTQTPKHLITATGQRVTLRCSPRSGDLSVYWYQQSLDQGLQFLIQYYNGEERAKGNILERFSAQQFPDLHSELNLSSLELGDSALYFCASSAKANTEAFFGQGTRLTVV.

The gene calls are TRBV10-3 and TRBJ2-1, with 9 nucleotides matching TRBD2. This CDR3 has 18 amino acids. CDR1 and CDR2 from the germline V gene are ENHRY and SYGVKD. The V gene end was trimmed by 5 bases and the J gene end by 4 bases; junction bases not matched to a gene: 15. CDR3 DNA sequence: TGTGCCATCAGTCACCCTTCTAGGGGTAGCGGGGGTTACAATGAGCAGTTCTTC. It yields the protein CAISHPSRGSGGYNEQFF.

This clone was observed a few times. The chain is built from TRBV6-5 and TRBJ1-5; D call uncertain. This CDR3 has 13 amino acids. In germline, CDR1 is MNHEY, CDR2 SVGAGI. V dropped 5 bases and J dropped 1 base, with 6 bases sitting between them. CDR3 amino acids: CASSTDSNQPQHF. In DNA form, the CDR3 reads TGTGCCAGCAGTACGGACAGCAATCAGCCCCAGCATTTT.

This clone was seen once. This chain connects TRBV6-5 to TRBJ2-1, with D tentatively TRBD1 or TRBD2 (5 bases each). V gave up 6 bases and J gave up 5 bases, with 11 bases separating them. The CDR3 is 13 residues long. Germline lookup yields CDR1 MNHEY and CDR2 SVGAGI. In DNA, the CDR3 is TGTGCCAGCAGACCGGGACGAAACAATGAGCAGTTCTTC. Protein product: CASRPGRNNEQFF.

V gene TRBV15 combines with J gene TRBJ1-1; D remains ambiguous. Trimming removed 3 bases at V and 4 bases at J, with 9 bases between. In germline, CDR1 is LNHNV, CDR2 YYDKDF (reference sequence). This CDR3 has 13 amino acids. The CDR3, as DNA: TGTGCCACCAGCAGGCATAGGACCACTGAAGCTTTCTTT. Amino acids: CATSRHRTTEAFF. Looking up the rest from reference TRBV15 and TRBJ1-1 gives the full variable domain: DAMVIQNPRYQVTQFGKPVTLSCSQTLNHNVMYWYQQKSSQAPKLLFHYYDKDFNNEADTPDNFQSRRPNTSFCFLDIRSPGLGDTAMYLCATSRHRTTEAFFGQGTRLTVV.

The chain has TRBV12-5 and TRBJ2-5, with 14 bases that match TRBD2. This CDR3 region has 17 residues. Per germline, CDR1 LGHNT and CDR2 FRNRAP. Trimming took 1 base from V and 5 from J; bases not matched to a gene: 6. Here the CDR3 reads CASGLGTSGGLGETQYF. The CDR3 bases are TGTGCTAGTGGTTTGGGGACTAGCGGGGGGTTGGGGGAGACCCAGTACTTC.

The chain recombines TRBV5-1 with TRBJ2-1; tentatively, D is TRBD1 or TRBD2 (6 bases each). The CDR3 runs to 15 residues. Trimming removed 7 bases from V and 5 bases from J, with 19 bases in between. CDR1 SGHRS and CDR2 YFSETQ come from the germline V gene. The CDR3 protein is CASGPEGGGNNEQFF. The CDR3 DNA reads TGCGCCAGCGGGCCCGAGGGGGGAGGTAACAATGAGCAGTTCTTC.

This clone is termed medium-sized. V and J are TRBV24-1 and TRBJ1-3; D uncertain. Germline assignment: CDR1 KGHDR and CDR2 SFDVKD. This CDR3 comprises 17 residues. The V gene lost 2 bases and the J gene lost 0 bases, with 13 bases spanning the gap. CDR3 in amino acids: CATSDSEAFSSGNTIYF. CDR3 nucleotide sequence: TGTGCCACCAGTGATTCCGAAGCCTTCAGCTCTGGAAACACCATATATTTT.